This TCR beta chain came from a study of shared T cell receptors in the human thymus. This table comes from immunoSEQ multiplex PCR, and its TCRdb copy is limited to in-frame clones, with some not included. The table lists hundreds of thousands of clones, 70% to 90% of them singletons. Germline-derived CDR1 and CDR2 are KGHSH and LQKENI. V gave up 1 base and J gave up 0 bases, with 16 bases separating them. This CDR3 comprises 17 residues. These data also featured in a second study, about human thymus T cells.

This chain uses TRBV18 with TRBJ2-7; D is perhaps TRBD2 (6 bases). The specimen was thymocytes. This clonotype was obtained from a boy less than two years old with a congenital heart defect. CDR3 nucleotide sequence: TGTGCCAGCTCACCACGACCTGGGAGCGGGCCCTCCTACGAGCAGTACTTC. It codes for CASSPRPGSGPSYEQYF.